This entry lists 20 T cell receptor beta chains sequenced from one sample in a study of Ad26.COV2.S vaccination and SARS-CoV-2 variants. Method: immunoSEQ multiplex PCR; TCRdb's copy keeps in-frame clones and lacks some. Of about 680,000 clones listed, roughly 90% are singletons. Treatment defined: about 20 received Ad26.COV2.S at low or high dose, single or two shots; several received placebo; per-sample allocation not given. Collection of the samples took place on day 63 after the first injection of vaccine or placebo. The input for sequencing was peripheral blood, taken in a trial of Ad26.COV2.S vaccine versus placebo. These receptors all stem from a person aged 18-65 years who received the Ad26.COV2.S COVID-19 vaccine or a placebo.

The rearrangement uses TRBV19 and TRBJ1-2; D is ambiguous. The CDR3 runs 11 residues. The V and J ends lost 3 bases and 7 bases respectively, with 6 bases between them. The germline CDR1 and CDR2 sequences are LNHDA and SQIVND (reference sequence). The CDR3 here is CASSILSGYTF. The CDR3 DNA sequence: TGTGCCAGTAGTATCTTAAGTGGCTACACCTTC.

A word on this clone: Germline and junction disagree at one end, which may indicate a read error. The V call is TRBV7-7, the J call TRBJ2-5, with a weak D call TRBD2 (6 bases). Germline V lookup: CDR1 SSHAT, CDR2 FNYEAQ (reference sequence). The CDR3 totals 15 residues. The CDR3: CASSLLGRGEETQYF. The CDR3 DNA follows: TGTGCTAGCAGCCTTCTCGGGAGAGGGGAGGAGACCCAGTACTTC.

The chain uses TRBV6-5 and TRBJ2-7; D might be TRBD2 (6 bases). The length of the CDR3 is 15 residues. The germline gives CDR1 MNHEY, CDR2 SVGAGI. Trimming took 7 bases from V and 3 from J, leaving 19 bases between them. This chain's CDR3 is CASNLSGGGIYEQYF. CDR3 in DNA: TGTGCCAGCAATCTTAGTGGCGGAGGGATCTACGAGCAGTACTTC.

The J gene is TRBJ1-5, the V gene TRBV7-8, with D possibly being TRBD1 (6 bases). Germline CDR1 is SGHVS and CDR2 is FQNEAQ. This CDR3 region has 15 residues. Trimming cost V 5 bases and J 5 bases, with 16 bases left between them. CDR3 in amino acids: CASSPIQGSHQPQHF. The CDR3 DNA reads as TGTGCCAGCAGCCCCATTCAGGGGTCCCATCAGCCCCAGCATTTT.

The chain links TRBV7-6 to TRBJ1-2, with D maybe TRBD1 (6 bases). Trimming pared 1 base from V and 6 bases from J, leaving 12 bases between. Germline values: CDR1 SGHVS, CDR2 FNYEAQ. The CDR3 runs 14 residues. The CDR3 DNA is TGTGCCAGCAGCTTAGGGCAGGGGTTTGATGGCTACACCTTC. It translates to CASSLGQGFDGYTF.

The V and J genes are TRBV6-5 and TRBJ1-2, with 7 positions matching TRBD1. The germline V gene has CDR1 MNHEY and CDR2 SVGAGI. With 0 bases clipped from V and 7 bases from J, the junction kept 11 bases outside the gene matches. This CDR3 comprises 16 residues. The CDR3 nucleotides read TGTGCCAGCAGTTACTCTACAGGGGACTCCGTAGGTGGCTACACCTTC. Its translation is CASSYSTGDSVGGYTF.

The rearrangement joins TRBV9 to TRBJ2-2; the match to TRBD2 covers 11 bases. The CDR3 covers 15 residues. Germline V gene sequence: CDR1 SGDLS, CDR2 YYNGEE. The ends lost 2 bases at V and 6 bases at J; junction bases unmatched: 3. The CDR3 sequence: CASSVSGGAAGELFF. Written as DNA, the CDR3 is TGTGCCAGCAGCGTTAGCGGGGGGGCGGCCGGGGAGCTGTTTTTT.

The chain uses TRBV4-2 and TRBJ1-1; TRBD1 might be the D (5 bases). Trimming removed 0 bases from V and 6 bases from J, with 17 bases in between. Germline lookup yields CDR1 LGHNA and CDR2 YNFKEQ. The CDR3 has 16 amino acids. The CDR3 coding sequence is TGTGCCAGCAGCCAAGATGGGGCAGGGAGGGGCTCTGAAGCTTTCTTT. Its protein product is CASSQDGAGRGSEAFF.

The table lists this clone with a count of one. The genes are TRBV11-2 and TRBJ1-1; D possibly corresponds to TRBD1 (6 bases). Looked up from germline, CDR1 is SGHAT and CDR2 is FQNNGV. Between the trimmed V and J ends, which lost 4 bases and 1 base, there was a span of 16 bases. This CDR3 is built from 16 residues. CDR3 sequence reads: CASSSSGGARNTEAFF. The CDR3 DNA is TGTGCCAGCAGCTCGTCGGGGGGGGCGAGGAACACTGAAGCTTTCTTT.

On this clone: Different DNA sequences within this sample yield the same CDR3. DNA for the CDR3: TGTGCCAGCTCACCACAGGGAGCGGAGACCCAGTACTTC. Translating it yields CASSPQGAETQYF. The chain carries TRBV18 and TRBJ2-5; D may be TRBD2 (5 bases). CDR1 is KGHSH, CDR2 LQKENI, per germline. This CDR3 has 13 amino acids. Trimming removed 1 base from V and 5 bases from J, with 8 bases in between.

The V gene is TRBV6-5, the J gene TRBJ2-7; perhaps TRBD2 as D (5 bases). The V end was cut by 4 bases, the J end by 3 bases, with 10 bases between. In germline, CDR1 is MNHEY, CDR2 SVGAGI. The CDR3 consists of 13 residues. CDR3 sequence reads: CASSSGLRYEQYF. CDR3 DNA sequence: TGTGCCAGCAGTTCCGGACTCCGCTACGAGCAGTACTTC.

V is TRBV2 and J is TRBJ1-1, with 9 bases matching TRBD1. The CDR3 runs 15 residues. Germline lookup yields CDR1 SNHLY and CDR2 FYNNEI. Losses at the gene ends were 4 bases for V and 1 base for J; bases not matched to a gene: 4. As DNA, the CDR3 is TGTGCCAGCAGTGGGCCGGGACAGGGGAACACTGAAGCTTTCTTT. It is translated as CASSGPGQGNTEAFF.

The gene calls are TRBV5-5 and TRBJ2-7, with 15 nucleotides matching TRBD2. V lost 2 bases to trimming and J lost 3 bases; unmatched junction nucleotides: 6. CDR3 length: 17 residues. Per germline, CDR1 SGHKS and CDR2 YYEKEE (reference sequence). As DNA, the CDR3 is TGTGCCAGCAGCTTTGGGACTAGCGGGAGGCTAGGCTACGAGCAGTACTTC. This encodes CASSFGTSGRLGYEQYF.

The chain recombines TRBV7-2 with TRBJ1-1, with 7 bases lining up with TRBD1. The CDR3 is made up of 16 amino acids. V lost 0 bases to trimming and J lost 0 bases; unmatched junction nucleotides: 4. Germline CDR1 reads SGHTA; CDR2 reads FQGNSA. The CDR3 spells CASSLALQGMNTEAFF. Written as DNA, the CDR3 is TGTGCCAGCAGCTTAGCTCTACAGGGGATGAACACTGAAGCTTTCTTT.

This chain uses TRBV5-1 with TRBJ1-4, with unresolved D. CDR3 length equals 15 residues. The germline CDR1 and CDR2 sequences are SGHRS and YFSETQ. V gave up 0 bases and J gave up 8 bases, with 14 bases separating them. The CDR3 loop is CASSLAGLSKEKLFF. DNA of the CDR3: TGCGCCAGCAGCTTGGCCGGGCTTTCGAAGGAAAAACTGTTTTTT.

DNA of the CDR3: TGTGCCAGCAGCTTGGAAGGGCAGGGAGGGTATGGCTACACCTTC. It encodes CASSLEGQGGYGYTF. The genes are TRBV5-8 and TRBJ1-2; a possible D gene is TRBD1 (5 bases). V dropped 0 bases and J dropped 5 bases, with 14 bases sitting between them. CDR3 length equals 15 residues. Germline CDR1 SGHTS, CDR2 YDEGEE.

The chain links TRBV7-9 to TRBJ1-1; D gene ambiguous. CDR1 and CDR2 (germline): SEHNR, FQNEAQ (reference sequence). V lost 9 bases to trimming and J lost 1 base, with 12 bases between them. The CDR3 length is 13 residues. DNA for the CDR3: TGTGCCAGTATCCTGGTGGGGAACACTGAAGCTTTCTTT. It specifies CASILVGNTEAFF.

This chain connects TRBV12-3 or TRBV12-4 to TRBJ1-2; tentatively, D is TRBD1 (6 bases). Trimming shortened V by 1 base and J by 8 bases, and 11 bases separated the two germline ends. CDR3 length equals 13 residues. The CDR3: CASSLGVQGGYTF. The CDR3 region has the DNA TGTGCCAGCAGTTTAGGAGTACAGGGCGGCTACACCTTC.

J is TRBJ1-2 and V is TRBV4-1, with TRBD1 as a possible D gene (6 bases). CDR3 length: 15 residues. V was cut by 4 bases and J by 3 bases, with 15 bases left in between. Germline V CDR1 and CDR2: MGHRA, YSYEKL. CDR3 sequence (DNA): TGCGCCAGCAGCCCTTATAAACAGGGTGACTATGGCTACACCTTC. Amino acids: CASSPYKQGDYGYTF.

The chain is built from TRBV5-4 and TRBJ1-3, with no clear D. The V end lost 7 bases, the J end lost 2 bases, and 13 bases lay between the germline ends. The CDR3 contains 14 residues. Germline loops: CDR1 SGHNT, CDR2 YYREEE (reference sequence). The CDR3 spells CASGDDIAGNTIYF. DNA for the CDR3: TGTGCCAGCGGAGACGATATCGCTGGAAACACCATATATTTT.